This T cell receptor (beta chain) is drawn from a study of CD8 T cells in ankylosing spondylitis. The V and J ends lost 5 bases and 4 bases respectively, with 9 bases between them. Germline loops: CDR1 SGHTA, CDR2 FQGNSA. The CDR3 sequence is 13 residues long. This clonotype was counted many times. Quantitative 5'-RACE with molecular barcodes was used to make the TCR beta libraries. TCRdb itself ran the 5' RACE reads through MiXCR, one entry per CDR3 protein. The sample lists some 130,000 distinct CDR3 sequences; approximately 7.3% were seen once. The sequence derives from a female donor with ankylosing spondylitis or in good health (not recorded which). The source material was blood, either unsorted or a sorted T cell fraction (not recorded which). The gene calls are TRBV7-2 and TRBJ1-5; no clear D. The CDR3 coding sequence is TGTGCCAGCAGCATAGGACCTAATCAGCCCCAGCATTTT. Residues: CASSIGPNQPQHF. Using reference TRBV7-2 and TRBJ1-5 for the parts outside the CDR3, the full variable domain is GAGVSQSPSNKVTEKGKDVELRCDPISGHTALYWYRQSLGQGLEFLIYFQGNSAPDKSGLPSDRFSAERTGGSVSTLTIQRTQQEDSAVYLCASSIGPNQPQHFGDGTRLSIL.